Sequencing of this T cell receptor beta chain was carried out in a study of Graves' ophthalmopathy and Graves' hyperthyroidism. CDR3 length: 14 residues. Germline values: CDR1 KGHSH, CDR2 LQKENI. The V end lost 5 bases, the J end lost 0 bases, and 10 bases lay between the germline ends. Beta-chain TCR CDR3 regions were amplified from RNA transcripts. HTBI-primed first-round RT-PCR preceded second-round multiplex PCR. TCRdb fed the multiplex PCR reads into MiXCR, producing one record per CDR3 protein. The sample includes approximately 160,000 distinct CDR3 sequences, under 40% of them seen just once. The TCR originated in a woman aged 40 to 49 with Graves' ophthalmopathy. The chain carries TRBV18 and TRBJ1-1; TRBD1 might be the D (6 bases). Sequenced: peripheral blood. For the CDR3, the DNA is TGTGCCAGCTCAAAACAGGGAATGAACACTGAAGCTTTCTTT. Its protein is CASSKQGMNTEAFF. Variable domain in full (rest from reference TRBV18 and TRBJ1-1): NAGVMQNPRHLVRRRGQEARLRCSPMKGHSHVYWYRQLPEEGLKFMVYLQKENIIDESGMPKERFSAEFPKEGPSILRIQQVVRGDSAAYFCASSKQGMNTEAFFGQGTRLTVV.